The 5 T cell receptor beta chains below come from one sample, sequenced in a study of cytomegalovirus exposure and HLA in healthy donors. Vbeta (60) and Jbeta (13) primers were used in the PCR. Assay: immunoSEQ multiplex PCR; the TCRdb copy retains only in-frame clones and omits some. The sample contains about 170,000 clones, 70% to 80% of which appear only once. Sequenced: PBMCs. All receptors come from a woman aged 50 to 65 in good health and CMV-seronegative.

The V and J genes are TRBV28 and TRBJ1-5; possible D gene TRBD1, 5 bases. Trimming pared 6 bases from V and 7 bases from J, leaving 16 bases between. This CDR3 contains 14 residues. Looked up from germline, CDR1 is MDHEN and CDR2 is SYDVKM. The CDR3 is CASRLIRDGQPQHF. The CDR3 bases are TGTGCCAGCAGATTGATCAGGGATGGGCAGCCCCAGCATTTT.

The chain uses TRBV2 and TRBJ2-7, with D possibly TRBD2 on 5 matching bases. The CDR3 is 14 amino acids. Germline V gene lookup returns CDR1 SNHLY and CDR2 FYNNEI. V was trimmed by 7 bases and J by 4 bases, leaving 17 bases between them. The CDR3 DNA is TGTGCCAGCAACCCACAGTACGGGAATTACGAGCAGTACTTC. Residues: CASNPQYGNYEQYF.

The rearrangement uses TRBV28 and TRBJ2-1; D perhaps matches TRBD1 (6 bases). There are 14 residues in the CDR3. Germline V gene sequence: CDR1 MDHEN, CDR2 SYDVKM. V was cut by 7 bases and J by 2 bases, with 12 bases left in between. CDR3 DNA sequence: TGTGCCAGCAAGACAGGACCTACCTACAATGAGCAGTTCTTC. It is translated as CASKTGPTYNEQFF.

The chain is built from TRBV11-2 and TRBJ2-1, with 13 nucleotides matching TRBD2. Losses at the gene ends were 5 bases for V and 1 base for J; bases not matched to a gene: 11. CDR1 is SGHAT and CDR2 is FQNNGV in the germline V gene. The CDR3 is 19 residues long. The CDR3 nucleotides read TGTGCCAGCAGCCGATCACTAGCGGGGGGGGGTAGTTCCTACAATGAGCAGTTCTTC. Amino acid sequence: CASSRSLAGGGSSYNEQFF.

The chain recombines TRBV19 with TRBJ2-2, with 14 bases lining up with TRBD2. The CDR3 runs to 16 residues. In germline, CDR1 is LNHDA, CDR2 SQIVND (reference sequence). Unmatched junction bases numbered 6, after V lost 5 bases and J lost 7 bases. The CDR3 sequence: CASSRGLAGVGGELFF. CDR3 bases: TGTGCCAGTAGTCGGGGACTAGCGGGAGTCGGCGGGGAGCTGTTTTTT.